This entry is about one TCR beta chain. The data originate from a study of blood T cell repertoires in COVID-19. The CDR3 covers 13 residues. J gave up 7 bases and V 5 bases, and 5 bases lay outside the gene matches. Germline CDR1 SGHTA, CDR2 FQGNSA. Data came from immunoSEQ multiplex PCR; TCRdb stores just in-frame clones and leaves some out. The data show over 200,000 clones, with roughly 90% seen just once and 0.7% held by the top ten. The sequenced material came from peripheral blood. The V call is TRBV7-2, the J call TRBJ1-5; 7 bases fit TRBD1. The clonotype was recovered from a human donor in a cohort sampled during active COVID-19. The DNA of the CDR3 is TGTGCCAGCAGCGAAACAGGGGCCCAGCCCCAGCATTTT. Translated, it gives CASSETGAQPQHF.